These T cell receptor beta chains were read from a single sample in a study of CD8 T cells in ankylosing spondylitis. TCRdb reprocessed the 5' RACE reads via MiXCR and lists one record per CDR3 protein. This sample has about 390,000 distinct CDR3 sequences; 20% to 25% occur once, and the top ten carry about 16%. The sequenced material came from blood, either unsorted or a sorted T cell fraction (not recorded which). Receptors originate from a male donor with ankylosing spondylitis. CDR3s include the opening cysteine and the closing phenylalanine or tryptophan. A D gene is named only where the DNA matches it firmly. The size of a clone is reported for some rows only, either as once, few or many, or as a class for expanded clones.

abundance: -
d_gene: TRBD1
j_gene: TRBJ2-2
v_gene: TRBV7-7
CDR3aa: CASSRSGQANTGELFF
CDR3nt: TGTGCCAGCAGCCGGTCGGGACAGGCGAACACCGGGGAGCTGTTTTTT

abundance: -
d_gene: -
j_gene: TRBJ1-4
v_gene: TRBV20-1
CDR3aa: CSANNRVGEKLFF
CDR3nt: TGCAGTGCCAATAACAGGGTTGGCGAAAAACTGTTTTTT

abundance: few
d_gene: -
j_gene: TRBJ2-2
v_gene: TRBV13
CDR3aa: CASSYGPGSDTGELFF
CDR3nt: TGTGCCAGCAGTTATGGCCCCGGGAGCGACACCGGGGAGCTGTTTTTT

abundance: few
d_gene: TRBD2
j_gene: TRBJ2-1
v_gene: TRBV20-1
CDR3aa: CSAPSASGSSNEQFF
CDR3nt: TGCAGTGCCCCATCAGCCAGCGGGAGCTCCAATGAGCAGTTCTTC

abundance: few
d_gene: -
j_gene: TRBJ2-1
v_gene: TRBV15
CDR3aa: CATAQGLAVNEQFF
CDR3nt: TGTGCCACCGCCCAGGGACTGGCCGTCAATGAGCAGTTCTTC

abundance: -
d_gene: TRBD1
j_gene: TRBJ1-5
v_gene: TRBV12-3/TRBV12-4
CDR3aa: CASSPGQGAFQPQHF
CDR3nt: TGTGCCAGCAGCCCAGGACAGGGGGCTTTTCAGCCCCAGCATTTT

abundance: few
d_gene: TRBD1
j_gene: TRBJ1-1
v_gene: TRBV20-1
CDR3aa: CSARLNRGGSEAFF
CDR3nt: TGCAGTGCTAGACTTAACAGGGGTGGCTCTGAAGCTTTCTTT

abundance: -
d_gene: -
j_gene: TRBJ1-1
v_gene: TRBV5-4
CDR3aa: CASSPALGLDTEAFF
CDR3nt: TGTGCCAGCAGCCCCGCCCTGGGTTTAGACACTGAAGCTTTCTTT

abundance: many
d_gene: -
j_gene: TRBJ1-2
v_gene: TRBV12-3/TRBV12-4
CDR3aa: CASSQHLQVFYGYTF
CDR3nt: TGTGCCAGCAGCCAGCACCTTCAGGTCTTCTATGGCTACACCTTC

abundance: -
d_gene: -
j_gene: TRBJ2-6
v_gene: TRBV29-1
CDR3aa: CSAETGSGANVLTF
CDR3nt: TGCAGCGCTGAGACAGGCTCTGGGGCCAACGTCCTGACTTTC

abundance: few
d_gene: TRBD1
j_gene: TRBJ2-3
v_gene: TRBV5-1
CDR3aa: CASMRDRADTQYF
CDR3nt: TGCGCCAGCATGCGGGACAGGGCAGATACGCAGTATTTT

abundance: -
d_gene: -
j_gene: TRBJ2-3
v_gene: TRBV20-1
CDR3aa: CSASPPSGHGTDTQYF
CDR3nt: TGCAGTGCGAGCCCTCCCAGTGGGCACGGCACAGATACGCAGTATTTT

abundance: -
d_gene: TRBD2
j_gene: TRBJ2-6
v_gene: TRBV6-2/TRBV6-3
CDR3aa: CASNRGGGEGPGANVLTF
CDR3nt: TGTGCCAGCAACCGAGGCGGGGGAGAGGGGCCTGGGGCCAACGTCCTGACTTTC

abundance: -
d_gene: TRBD1
j_gene: TRBJ1-3
v_gene: TRBV5-1
CDR3aa: CASSVDRGQDTIYF
CDR3nt: TGCGCCAGCAGCGTGGACAGGGGGCAGGACACCATATATTTT

abundance: -
d_gene: TRBD2
j_gene: TRBJ2-1
v_gene: TRBV7-2
CDR3aa: CASSLAPPSAGDGYEQFF
CDR3nt: TGTGCCAGCAGCTTAGCCCCTCCCTCAGCGGGAGATGGGTATGAGCAGTTCTTC

abundance: -
d_gene: TRBD2
j_gene: TRBJ2-5
v_gene: TRBV6-5
CDR3aa: CASSYLGTIQETQYF
CDR3nt: TGTGCCAGCAGTTACCTAGGGACTATTCAAGAGACCCAGTACTTC

abundance: -
d_gene: -
j_gene: TRBJ1-5
v_gene: TRBV28
CDR3aa: CASSSPGRDRGPQHF
CDR3nt: TGTGCCAGCAGTTCCCCAGGCAGGGATAGGGGGCCCCAGCATTTT

abundance: -
d_gene: -
j_gene: TRBJ2-2
v_gene: TRBV15
CDR3aa: CATSRDTLGGTGELFF
CDR3nt: TGTGCCACCAGCAGAGATACATTGGGAGGCACCGGGGAGCTGTTTTTT